This is a list of T cell receptor beta chains from one sample in a study of metastatic and nonmetastatic thyroid tumors. TCRdb re-called the PCR reads with MiXCR. The top ten hold less than 15% of the sample, which has thousands of clones, roughly 29% seen once. The specimen was adjacent normal tissue. The receptors here all came from a female donor with papillary thyroid cancer or a benign thyroid nodule (not recorded which). Some clones in this sample may be carry-over from other donors' samples. Each CDR3 is given without its conserved first and last residue. Not every row has a clone size; where given, it reads once, few, many or a size class.

CDR3	size	V
ASRDSLNGYT	-	TRBV6-1
ASSLLGGSYGYT	few	TRBV27
ASSIGGPHEQF	medium-sized	TRBV19
ASRADPGYEQF	-	TRBV5-1
ATSDHGGYEQY	few	TRBV24-1
ASTTFLGSGSYNEQF	-	TRBV19
ATSRDWGSNQPQH	-	TRBV15
SLGWAGGANVLT	many	TRBV20-1
ASSLRGFGDQPQH	few	TRBV13
ASSLKTGLSSYEQY	few	TRBV11-2
ASSLSAIAVGTDTED	-	TRBV27
ASSQDTGLYTQY	many	TRBV3-1
ASSLDRIGNTGELF	few	TRBV11-2
ASSQGLGTEAF	-	TRBV12-3/TRBV12-4
ASSPGDEQY	-	TRBV3-1
ASSILSDKEAF	few	TRBV19
ASSEGGPTLYGYA	few	TRBV6-1
SARDLRGGDTEAF	once	TRBV20-1
ASSDGQGANYGYT	few	TRBV27
SASQNYEQY	-	TRBV20-1
SASLITNEKLF	-	TRBV20-1
ASRRSGDQGQGYT	few	TRBV19
ASSLVGTSGFTDTQY	medium-sized	TRBV7-8
ASSLSLGGRRETKY	-	TRBV6-1
SPSASDEKLF	many	TRBV20-1
ASSPALATEAF	-	TRBV4-3
ASSFALSTYNEQF	few	TRBV7-2
ASSRSRGTQETQY	-	TRBV6-1
AWSPRRGRVLDF	-	TRBV30
ASSIGGNQPQH	-	TRBV5-1
ASSYSGLAGAGANVLT	-	TRBV6-9
ACRQGANTEAF	-	TRBV7-6
ASSQTGGYEQY	few	TRBV3-1
ASSSDMVRQKLF	few	TRBV5-5
SSDRGSTEAF	medium-sized	TRBV20-1
SARDGTGAGGSYGYT	medium-sized	TRBV20-1
ASSLGGNDPTDTQY	-	TRBV5-1
ATKSAVLGTGELF	few	TRBV6-1
ASSYGQRSYEQY	few	TRBV6-5
ASRRYVNTGELF	-	TRBV11-3
SSNSLGLAEEDTQY	-	TRBV20-1
ASSYSGAASSYNEQF	-	TRBV6-2/TRBV6-3
SARAGVSTGELF	-	TRBV20-1
ASSPGRMTGELF	-	TRBV11-2
ASSITSGIRSYEQY	few	TRBV12-3/TRBV12-4
ASSPAGLYEQY	-	TRBV11-2
ASSSPSDNSDYEQY	-	TRBV12-3/TRBV12-4
ASSFPTSGRDTGELF	-	TRBV11-1
SASADSGANVLT	-	TRBV20-1
ASSLAVQGFHGYT	-	TRBV7-9
ASSRGAGRGYGYT	-	TRBV5-1
ASSQDGISTDTQY	many	TRBV4-1
ASSPGQVWGSPLH	-	TRBV5-1
ASSPGGGVTDTQY	many	TRBV18
ASSLETGSGANVLT	-	TRBV5-1